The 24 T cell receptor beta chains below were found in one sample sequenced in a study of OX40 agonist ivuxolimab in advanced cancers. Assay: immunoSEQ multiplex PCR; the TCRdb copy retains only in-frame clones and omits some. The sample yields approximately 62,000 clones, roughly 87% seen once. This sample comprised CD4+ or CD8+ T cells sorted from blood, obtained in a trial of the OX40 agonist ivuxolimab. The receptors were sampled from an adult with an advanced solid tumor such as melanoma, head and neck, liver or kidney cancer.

CDR3 sequence reads: CASSLFRGLYEQYF. In DNA form, the CDR3 reads TGTGCCAGCAGTTTATTCCGGGGGCTCTACGAGCAGTACTTC. The chain couples TRBV28 to TRBJ2-7; D possibly matches TRBD1 or TRBD2 (6 bases each). The CDR3 length is 14 residues. V lost 1 base and J lost 3, with 10 bases in between. Germline V gene sequence: CDR1 MDHEN, CDR2 SYDVKM.

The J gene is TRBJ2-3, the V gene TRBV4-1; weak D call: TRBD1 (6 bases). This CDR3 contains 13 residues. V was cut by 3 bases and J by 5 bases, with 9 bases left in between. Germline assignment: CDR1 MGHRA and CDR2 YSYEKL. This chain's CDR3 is CASSHPRGDTQYF. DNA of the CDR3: TGCGCCAGCAGCCATCCCAGGGGAGATACGCAGTATTTT.

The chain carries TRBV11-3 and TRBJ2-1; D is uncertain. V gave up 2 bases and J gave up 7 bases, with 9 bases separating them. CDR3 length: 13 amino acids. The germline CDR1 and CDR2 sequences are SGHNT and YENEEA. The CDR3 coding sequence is TGTGCCAGCAGCTTATCGGCATTAAATGAGCAGTTCTTC. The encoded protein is CASSLSALNEQFF.

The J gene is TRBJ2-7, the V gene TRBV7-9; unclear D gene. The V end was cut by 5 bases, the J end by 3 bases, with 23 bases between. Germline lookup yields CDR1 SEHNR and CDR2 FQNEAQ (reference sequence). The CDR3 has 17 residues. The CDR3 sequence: CASSAISPGSSHYEQYV. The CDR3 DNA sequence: TGTGCCAGCAGCGCTATTTCCCCTGGCTCCTCCCACTACGAGCAGTACGTC.

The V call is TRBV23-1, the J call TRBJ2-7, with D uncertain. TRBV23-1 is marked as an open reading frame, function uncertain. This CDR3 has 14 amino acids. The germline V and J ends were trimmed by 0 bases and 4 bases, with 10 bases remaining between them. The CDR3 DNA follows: TGCGCCAGCAGTCAATCGGGTCGGAGATACGAGCAGTACGTC. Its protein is CASSQSGRRYEQYV.

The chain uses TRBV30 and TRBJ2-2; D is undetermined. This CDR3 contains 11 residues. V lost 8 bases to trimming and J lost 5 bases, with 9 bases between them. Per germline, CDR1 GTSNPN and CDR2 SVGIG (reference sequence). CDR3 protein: CAGPGTGELFF. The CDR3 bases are TGTGCCGGGCCCGGTACCGGGGAGCTGTTTTTT. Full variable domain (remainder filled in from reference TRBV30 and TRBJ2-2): SQTIHQWPATLVQPVGSPLSLECTVEGTSNPNLYWYRQAAGRGLQLLFYSVGIGQISSEVPQNLSASRPQDRQFILSSKKLLLSDSGFYLCAGPGTGELFFGEGSRLTVL.

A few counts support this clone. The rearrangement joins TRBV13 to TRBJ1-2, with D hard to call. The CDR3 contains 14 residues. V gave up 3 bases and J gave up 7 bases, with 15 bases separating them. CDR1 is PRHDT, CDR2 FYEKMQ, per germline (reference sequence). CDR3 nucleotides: TGTGCCAGCAGCTTCCTCCTAGATGATGGTGGCTACACCTTC. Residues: CASSFLLDDGGYTF.

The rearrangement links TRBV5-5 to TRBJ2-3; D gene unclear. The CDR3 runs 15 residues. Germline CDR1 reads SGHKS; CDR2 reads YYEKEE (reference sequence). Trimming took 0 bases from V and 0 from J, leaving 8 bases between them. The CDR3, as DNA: TGTGCCAGCAGCTTGGTCCAGACTAGCACAGATACGCAGTATTTT. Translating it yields CASSLVQTSTDTQYF.

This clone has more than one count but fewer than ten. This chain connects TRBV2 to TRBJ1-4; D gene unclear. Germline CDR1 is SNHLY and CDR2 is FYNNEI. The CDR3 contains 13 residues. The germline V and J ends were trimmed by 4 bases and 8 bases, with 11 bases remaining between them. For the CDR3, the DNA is TGTGCCAGCAGTGGGGGAGTAAGCGAAAAACTGTTTTTT. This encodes CASSGGVSEKLFF.

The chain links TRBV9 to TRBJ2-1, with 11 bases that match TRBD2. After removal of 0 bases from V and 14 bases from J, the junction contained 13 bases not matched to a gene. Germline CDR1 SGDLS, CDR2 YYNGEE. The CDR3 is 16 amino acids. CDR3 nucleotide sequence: TGTGCCAGCAGCGTAGCTGGGGGACTAGCGGAACCCGGGAAGTTCTTC. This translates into CASSVAGGLAEPGKFF.

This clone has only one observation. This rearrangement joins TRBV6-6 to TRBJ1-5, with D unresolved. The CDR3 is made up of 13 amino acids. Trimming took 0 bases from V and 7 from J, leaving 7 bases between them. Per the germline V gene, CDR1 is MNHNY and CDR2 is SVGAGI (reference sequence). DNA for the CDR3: TGTGCCAGCAGTTACTCGCCCGCCCAGCCCCAGCATTTT. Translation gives CASSYSPAQPQHF.

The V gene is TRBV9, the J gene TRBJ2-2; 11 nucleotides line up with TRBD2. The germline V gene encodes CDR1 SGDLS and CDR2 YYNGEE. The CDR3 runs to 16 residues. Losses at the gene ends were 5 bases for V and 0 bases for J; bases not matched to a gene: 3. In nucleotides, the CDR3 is TGTGCCAGCAGTGGTAGCGGGAGGGCGAACACCGGGGAGCTGTTTTTT. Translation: CASSGSGRANTGELFF.

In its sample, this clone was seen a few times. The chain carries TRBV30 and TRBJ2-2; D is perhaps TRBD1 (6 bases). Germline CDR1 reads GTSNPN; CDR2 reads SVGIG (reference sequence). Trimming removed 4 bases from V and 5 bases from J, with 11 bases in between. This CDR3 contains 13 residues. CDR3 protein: CAWMPGETGELFF. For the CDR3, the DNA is TGTGCCTGGATGCCAGGGGAAACCGGGGAGCTGTTTTTT. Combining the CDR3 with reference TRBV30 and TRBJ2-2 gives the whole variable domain SQTIHQWPATLVQPVGSPLSLECTVEGTSNPNLYWYRQAAGRGLQLLFYSVGIGQISSEVPQNLSASRPQDRQFILSSKKLLLSDSGFYLCAWMPGETGELFFGEGSRLTVL.

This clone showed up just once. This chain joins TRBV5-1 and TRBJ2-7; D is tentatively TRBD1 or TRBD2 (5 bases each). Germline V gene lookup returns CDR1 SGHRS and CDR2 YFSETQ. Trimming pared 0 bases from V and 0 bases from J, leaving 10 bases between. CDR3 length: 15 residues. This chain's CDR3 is CASSLGGASSYEQYF. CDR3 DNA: TGCGCCAGCAGCTTGGGAGGGGCGTCCTCCTACGAGCAGTACTTC. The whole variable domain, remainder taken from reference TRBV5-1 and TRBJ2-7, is KAGVTQTPRYLIKTRGQQVTLSCSPISGHRSVSWYQQTPGQGLQFLFEYFSETQRNKGNFPGRFSGRQFSNSRSEMNVSTLELGDSALYLCASSLGGASSYEQYFGPGTRLTVT.

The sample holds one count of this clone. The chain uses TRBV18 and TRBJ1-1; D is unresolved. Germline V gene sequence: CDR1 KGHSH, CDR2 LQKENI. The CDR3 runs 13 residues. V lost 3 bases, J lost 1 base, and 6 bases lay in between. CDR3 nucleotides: TGTGCCAGCTCACCCGGCAGGAACACTGAAGCTTTCTTT. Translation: CASSPGRNTEAFF.

Written as DNA, the CDR3 is TGTGCCAGCAGCGAGTTCTCTGGAAACACCATATATTTT. Amino acids: CASSEFSGNTIYF. The chain links TRBV14 to TRBJ1-3, with no clear D. CDR1 is SGHDN, CDR2 FVKESK, per germline. Trimming shortened V by 5 bases and J by 0 bases, and 5 bases separated the two germline ends. The CDR3 loop spans 13 amino acids.

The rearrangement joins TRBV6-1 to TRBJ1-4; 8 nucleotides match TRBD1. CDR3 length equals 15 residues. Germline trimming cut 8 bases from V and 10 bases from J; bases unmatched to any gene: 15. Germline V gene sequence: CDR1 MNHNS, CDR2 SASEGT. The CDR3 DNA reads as TGTGCCAGCCACCAGACCGGGACAGGATTTAGAAAACTGTTTTTT. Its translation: CASHQTGTGFRKLFF.

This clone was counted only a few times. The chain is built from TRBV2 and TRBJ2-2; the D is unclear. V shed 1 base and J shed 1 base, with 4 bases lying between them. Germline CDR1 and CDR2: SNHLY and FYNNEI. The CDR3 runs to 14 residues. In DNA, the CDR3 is TGTGCCAGCAGTGAAGACCGGAACACCGGGGAGCTGTTTTTT. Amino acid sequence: CASSEDRNTGELFF.

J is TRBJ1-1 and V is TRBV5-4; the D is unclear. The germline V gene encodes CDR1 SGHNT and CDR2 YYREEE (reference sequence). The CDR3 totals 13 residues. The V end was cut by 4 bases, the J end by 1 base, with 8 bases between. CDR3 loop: CASSGTRNTEAFF. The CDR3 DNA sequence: TGTGCCAGCAGCGGTACAAGGAACACTGAAGCTTTCTTT.

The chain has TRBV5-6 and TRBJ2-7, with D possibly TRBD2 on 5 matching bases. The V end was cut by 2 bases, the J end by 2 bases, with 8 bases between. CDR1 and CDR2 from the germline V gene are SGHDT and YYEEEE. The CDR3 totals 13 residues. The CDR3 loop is CASSLPGTYEQYV. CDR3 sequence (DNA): TGTGCCAGCAGCTTACCGGGAACCTACGAGCAGTACGTC.

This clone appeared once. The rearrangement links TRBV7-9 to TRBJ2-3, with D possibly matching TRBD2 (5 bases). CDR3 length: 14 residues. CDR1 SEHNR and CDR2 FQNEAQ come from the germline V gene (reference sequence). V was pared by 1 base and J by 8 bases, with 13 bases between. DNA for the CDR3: TGTGCCAGCAGCTTAGACCGACTCGCGGGTACGCAGTATTTT. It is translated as CASSLDRLAGTQYF.

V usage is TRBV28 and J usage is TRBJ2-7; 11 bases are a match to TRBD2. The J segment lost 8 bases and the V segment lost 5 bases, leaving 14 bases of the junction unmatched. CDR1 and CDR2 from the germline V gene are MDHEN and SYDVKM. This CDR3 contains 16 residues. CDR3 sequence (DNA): TGTGCCAGCAGTCTACGATATAGCGGGAGGGCCGAAAAGCAGTACTTC. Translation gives CASSLRYSGRAEKQYF.

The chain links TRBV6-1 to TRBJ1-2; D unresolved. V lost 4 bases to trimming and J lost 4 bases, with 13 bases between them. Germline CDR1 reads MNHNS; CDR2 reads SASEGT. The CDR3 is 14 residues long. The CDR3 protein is CASSGHSRLYGYTF. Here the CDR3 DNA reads TGTGCCAGCAGTGGACACTCGAGACTCTATGGCTACACCTTC.

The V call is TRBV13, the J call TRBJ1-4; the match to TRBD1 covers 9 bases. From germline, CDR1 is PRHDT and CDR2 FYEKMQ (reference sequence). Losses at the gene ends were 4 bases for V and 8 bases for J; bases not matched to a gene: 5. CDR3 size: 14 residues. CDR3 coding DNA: TGTGCCAGCAGCTCTCGGACAGGGGTAGAAAAACTGTTTTTT. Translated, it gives CASSSRTGVEKLFF. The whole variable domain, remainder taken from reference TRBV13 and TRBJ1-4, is AAGVIQSPRHLIKEKRETATLKCYPIPRHDTVYWYQQGPGQDPQFLISFYEKMQSDKGSIPDRFSAQQFSDYHSELNMSSLELGDSALYFCASSSRTGVEKLFFGSGTQLSVL.